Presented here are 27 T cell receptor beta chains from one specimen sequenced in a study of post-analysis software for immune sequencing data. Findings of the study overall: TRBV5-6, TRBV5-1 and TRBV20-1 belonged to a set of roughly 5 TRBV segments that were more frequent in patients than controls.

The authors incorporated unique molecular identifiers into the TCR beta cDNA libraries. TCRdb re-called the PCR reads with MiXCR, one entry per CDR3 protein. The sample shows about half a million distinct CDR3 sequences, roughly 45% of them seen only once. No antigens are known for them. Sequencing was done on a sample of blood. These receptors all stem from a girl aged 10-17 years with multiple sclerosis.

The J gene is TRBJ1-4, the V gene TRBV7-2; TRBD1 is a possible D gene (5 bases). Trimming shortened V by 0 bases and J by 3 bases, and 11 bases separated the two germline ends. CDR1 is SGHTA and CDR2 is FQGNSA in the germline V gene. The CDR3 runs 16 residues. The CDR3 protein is CASSLAGVGANEKLFF. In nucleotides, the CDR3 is TGTGCCAGCAGCTTAGCGGGGGTAGGAGCTAATGAAAAACTGTTTTTT.

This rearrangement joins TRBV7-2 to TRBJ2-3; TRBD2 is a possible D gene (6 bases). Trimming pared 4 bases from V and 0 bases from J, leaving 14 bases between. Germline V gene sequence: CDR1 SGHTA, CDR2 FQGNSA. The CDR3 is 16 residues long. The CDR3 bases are TGTGCCAGCAGCTGGGGGACTGTTACTAGCACAGATACGCAGTATTTT. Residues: CASSWGTVTSTDTQYF.

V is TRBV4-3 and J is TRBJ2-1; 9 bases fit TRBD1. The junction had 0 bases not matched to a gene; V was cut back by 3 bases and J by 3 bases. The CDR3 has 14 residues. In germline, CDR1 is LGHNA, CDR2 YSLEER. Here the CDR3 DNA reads TGCGCCAGCAGCCAGGGACAGGGCTACAATGAGCAGTTCTTC. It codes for CASSQGQGYNEQFF.

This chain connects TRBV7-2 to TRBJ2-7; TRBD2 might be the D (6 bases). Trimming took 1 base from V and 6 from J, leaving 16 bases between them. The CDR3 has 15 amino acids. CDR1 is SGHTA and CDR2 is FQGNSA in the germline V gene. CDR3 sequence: CASSLDMGGTGEQYF. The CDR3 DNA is TGTGCCAGCAGCTTAGACATGGGCGGGACGGGCGAGCAGTACTTC. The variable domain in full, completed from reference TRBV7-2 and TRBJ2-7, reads GAGVSQSPSNKVTEKGKDVELRCDPISGHTALYWYRQSLGQGLEFLIYFQGNSAPDKSGLPSDRFSAERTGGSVSTLTIQRTQQEDSAVYLCASSLDMGGTGEQYFGPGTRLTVT.

The CDR3 is CASSLRGGGGYTF. As DNA, the CDR3 is TGTGCCAGCAGTTTAAGGGGGGGCGGGGGCTACACCTTC. This rearrangement joins TRBV27 to TRBJ1-2; maybe TRBD1 (6 bases). CDR1 is MNHEY and CDR2 is SMNVEV in the germline V gene (reference sequence). V lost 2 bases and J lost 8, with 12 bases in between. The CDR3 consists of 13 residues.

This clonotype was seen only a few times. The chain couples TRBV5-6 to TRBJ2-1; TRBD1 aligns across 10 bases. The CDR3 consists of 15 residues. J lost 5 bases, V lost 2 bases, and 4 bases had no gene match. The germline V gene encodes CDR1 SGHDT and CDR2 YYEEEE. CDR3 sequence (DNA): TGTGCCAGCAGCTTCGGACAGGGGGTACACAATGAGCAGTTCTTC. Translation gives CASSFGQGVHNEQFF.

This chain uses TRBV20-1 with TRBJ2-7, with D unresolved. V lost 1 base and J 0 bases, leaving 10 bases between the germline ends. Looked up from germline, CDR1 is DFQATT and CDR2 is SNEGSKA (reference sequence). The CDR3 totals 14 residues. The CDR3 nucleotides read TGCAGTGCTAGAGGTCTAAGGAGCTCCTACGAGCAGTACTTC. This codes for CSARGLRSSYEQYF.

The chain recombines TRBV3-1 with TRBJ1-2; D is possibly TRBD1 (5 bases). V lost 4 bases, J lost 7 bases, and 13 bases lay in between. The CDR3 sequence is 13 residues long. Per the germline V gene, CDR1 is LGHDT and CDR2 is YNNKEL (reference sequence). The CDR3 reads CASSRFAGGGYTF. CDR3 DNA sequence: TGTGCCAGCAGCCGGTTCGCTGGGGGTGGCTACACCTTC.

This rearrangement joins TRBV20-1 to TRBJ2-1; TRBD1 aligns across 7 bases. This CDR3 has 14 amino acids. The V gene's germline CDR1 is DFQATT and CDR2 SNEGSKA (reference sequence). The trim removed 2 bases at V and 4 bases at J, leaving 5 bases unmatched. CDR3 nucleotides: TGCAGTGCTAGAACGGACAGGCGATACAATGAGCAGTTCTTC. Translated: CSARTDRRYNEQFF.

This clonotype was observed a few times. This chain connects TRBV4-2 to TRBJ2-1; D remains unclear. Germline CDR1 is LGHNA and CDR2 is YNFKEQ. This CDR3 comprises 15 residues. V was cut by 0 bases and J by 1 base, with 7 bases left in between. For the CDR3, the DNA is TGTGCCAGCAGCCAAGAGGCGGCGTCCTACAATGAGCAGTTCTTC. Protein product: CASSQEAASYNEQFF.

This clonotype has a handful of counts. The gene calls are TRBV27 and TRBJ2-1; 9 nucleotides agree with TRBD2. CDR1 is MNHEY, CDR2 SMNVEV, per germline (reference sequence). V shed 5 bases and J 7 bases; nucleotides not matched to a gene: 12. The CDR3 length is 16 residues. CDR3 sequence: CASSHPGLAGGNEQFF. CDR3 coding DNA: TGTGCCAGCAGTCACCCGGGACTAGCCGGCGGGAATGAGCAGTTCTTC.

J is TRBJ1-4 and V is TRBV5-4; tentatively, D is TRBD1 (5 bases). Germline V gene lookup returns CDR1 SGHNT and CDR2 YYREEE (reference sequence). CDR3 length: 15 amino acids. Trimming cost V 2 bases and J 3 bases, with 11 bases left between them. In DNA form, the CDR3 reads TGTGCCAGCAGCTTAGACCCGGGACCTAATGAAAAACTGTTTTTT. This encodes CASSLDPGPNEKLFF.

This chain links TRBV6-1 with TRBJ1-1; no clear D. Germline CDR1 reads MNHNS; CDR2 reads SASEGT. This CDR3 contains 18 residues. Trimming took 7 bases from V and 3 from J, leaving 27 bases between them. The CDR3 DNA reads TGTGCCAGCACCTCCTCGTCCATACCTCTTAAGGTTGACACTGAAGCTTTCTTT. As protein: CASTSSSIPLKVDTEAFF.

CDR3: CSATGRGWTGELFF. DNA of the CDR3: TGCAGTGCTACCGGCAGGGGCTGGACCGGGGAGCTGTTTTTT. V and J are TRBV20-1 and TRBJ2-2, with D maybe TRBD1 (6 bases). The V end lost 4 bases, the J end lost 5 bases, and 14 bases lay between the germline ends. This CDR3 is 14 amino acids long. Germline loops: CDR1 DFQATT, CDR2 SNEGSKA (reference sequence).

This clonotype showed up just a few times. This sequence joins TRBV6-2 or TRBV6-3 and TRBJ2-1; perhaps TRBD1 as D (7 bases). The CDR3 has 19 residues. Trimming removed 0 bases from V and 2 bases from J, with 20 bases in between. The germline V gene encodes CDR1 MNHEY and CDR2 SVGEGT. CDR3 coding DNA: TGTGCCAGCAGTTACTCGATTTTTCGCGGGGACAGTACCTACAATGAGCAGTTCTTC. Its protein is CASSYSIFRGDSTYNEQFF.

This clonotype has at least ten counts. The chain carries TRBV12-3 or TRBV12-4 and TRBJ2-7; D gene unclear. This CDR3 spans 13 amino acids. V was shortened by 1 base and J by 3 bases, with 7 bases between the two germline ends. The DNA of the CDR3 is TGTGCCAGCAGTTTAGTTGGGCGCTACGAGCAGTACTTC. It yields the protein CASSLVGRYEQYF.

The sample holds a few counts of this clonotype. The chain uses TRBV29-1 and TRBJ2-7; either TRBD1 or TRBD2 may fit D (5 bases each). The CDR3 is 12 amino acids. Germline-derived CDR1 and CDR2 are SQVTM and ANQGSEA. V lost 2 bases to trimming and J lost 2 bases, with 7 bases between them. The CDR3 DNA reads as TGCAGCGTTGAACAGGGAGCCTACGAGCAGTACTTC. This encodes CSVEQGAYEQYF.

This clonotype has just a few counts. CDR3 sequence: CASSQSKRDTQYF. The CDR3 nucleotides are TGTGCCAGCAGCCAATCGAAAAGGGATACGCAGTATTTT. The chain combines TRBV16 with TRBJ2-3; D uncertain. This CDR3 region has 13 residues. Germline V gives CDR1 KGHSY, CDR2 FQNENV. The V end was cut by 0 bases, the J end by 6 bases, with 7 bases between.

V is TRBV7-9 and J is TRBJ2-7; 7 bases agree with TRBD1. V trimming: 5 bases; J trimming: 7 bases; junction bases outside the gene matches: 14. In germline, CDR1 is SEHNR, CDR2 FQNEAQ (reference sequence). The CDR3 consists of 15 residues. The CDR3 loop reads CASSTPDREREEQYF. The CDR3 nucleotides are TGTGCCAGCAGCACCCCCGACAGGGAACGCGAGGAGCAGTACTTC.

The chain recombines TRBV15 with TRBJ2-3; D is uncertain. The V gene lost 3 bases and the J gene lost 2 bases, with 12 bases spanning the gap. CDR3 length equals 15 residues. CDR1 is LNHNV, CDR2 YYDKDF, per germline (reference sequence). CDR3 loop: CATSSPAPLTDTQYF. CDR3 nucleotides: TGTGCCACCAGCAGCCCCGCGCCCCTCACAGATACGCAGTATTTT.

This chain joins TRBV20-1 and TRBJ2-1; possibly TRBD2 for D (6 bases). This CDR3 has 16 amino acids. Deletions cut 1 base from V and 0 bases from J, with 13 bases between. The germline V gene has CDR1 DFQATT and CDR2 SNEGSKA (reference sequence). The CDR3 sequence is CSARVVAASSYNEQFF. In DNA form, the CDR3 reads TGCAGTGCTAGAGTGGTAGCGGCGAGCTCCTACAATGAGCAGTTCTTC.

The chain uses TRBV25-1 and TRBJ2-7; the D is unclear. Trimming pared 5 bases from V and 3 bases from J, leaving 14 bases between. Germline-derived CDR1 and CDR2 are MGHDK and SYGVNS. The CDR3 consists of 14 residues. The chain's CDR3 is CASSPPDRGYEQYF. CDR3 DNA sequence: TGTGCCAGCAGTCCCCCAGACCGAGGCTACGAGCAGTACTTC.

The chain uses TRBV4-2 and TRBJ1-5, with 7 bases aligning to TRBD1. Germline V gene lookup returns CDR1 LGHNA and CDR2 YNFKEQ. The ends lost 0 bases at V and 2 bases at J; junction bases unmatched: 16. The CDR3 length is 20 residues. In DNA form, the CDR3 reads TGTGCCAGCAGCCAAGATTTTACGCGACGGAGCACAGGGGGCAATCAGCCCCAGCATTTT. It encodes CASSQDFTRRSTGGNQPQHF.

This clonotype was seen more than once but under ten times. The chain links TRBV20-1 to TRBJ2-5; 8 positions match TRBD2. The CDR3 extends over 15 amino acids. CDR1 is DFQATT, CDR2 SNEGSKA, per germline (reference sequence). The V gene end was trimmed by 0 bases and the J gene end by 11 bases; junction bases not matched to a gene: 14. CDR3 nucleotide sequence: TGCAGTGCTAGAGATCCCTCGGGAGGGGCAGGGGAGCAGTACTTC. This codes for CSARDPSGGAGEQYF.

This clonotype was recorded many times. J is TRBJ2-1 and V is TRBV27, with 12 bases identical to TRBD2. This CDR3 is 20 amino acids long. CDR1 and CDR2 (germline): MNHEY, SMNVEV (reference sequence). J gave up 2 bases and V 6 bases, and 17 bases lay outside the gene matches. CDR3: CASSKGASGRAFLPYNEQFF. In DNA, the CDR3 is TGTGCCAGCAGCAAGGGGGCTAGCGGGAGGGCCTTCCTACCCTACAATGAGCAGTTCTTC.

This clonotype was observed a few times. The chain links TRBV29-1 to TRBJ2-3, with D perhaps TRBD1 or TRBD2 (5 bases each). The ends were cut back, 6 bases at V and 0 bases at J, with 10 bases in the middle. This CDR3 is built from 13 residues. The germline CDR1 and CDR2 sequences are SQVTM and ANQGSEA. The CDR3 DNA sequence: TGCAGCGTCCGGGACCCAAGCACAGATACGCAGTATTTT. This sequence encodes CSVRDPSTDTQYF.

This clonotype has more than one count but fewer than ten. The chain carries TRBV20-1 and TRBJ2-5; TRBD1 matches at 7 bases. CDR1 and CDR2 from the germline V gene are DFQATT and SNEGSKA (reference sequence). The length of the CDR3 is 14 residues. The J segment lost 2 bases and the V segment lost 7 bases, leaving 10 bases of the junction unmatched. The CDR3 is CSGTRRGLQETQYF. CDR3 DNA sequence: TGCAGTGGGACGCGCAGGGGGTTGCAAGAGACCCAGTACTTC.